The following is a T cell receptor beta chain sequence with its context. What it recognizes is unknown. Sequenced patients had shown CD8+CD57+ cell expansion by flow cytometry. No therapy had been given to the patients at the time of blood sampling. CDR1 is ENHRY and CDR2 is SYGVKD in the germline V gene. V was clipped by 4 bases and J by 1 base; unmatched bases: 4. The CDR3 has 15 amino acids. This specimen comes from a study of CD8+CD57+ T cells in acquired aplastic anemia. Broader study findings: The study found no significant CD8+ Simpson's diversity difference between patients and controls.

TCR beta VDJ and CDR3 profiling used genomic DNA as template. One entry per CDR3 protein results from TCRdb running MiXCR on the reads. The table lists 160,000 or so distinct CDR3 sequences, about two thirds of them singletons. The sequence came from a human donor with aplastic anemia. J is TRBJ1-3 and V is TRBV10-3, with 7 bases lining up with TRBD1. Sequenced input: sorted CD4+, CD8+, or CD8+CD57+ T cells (not recorded which) from PBMCs. CDR3 residues: CAISGMTGSGNTIYF. As DNA, the CDR3 is TGTGCCATCAGTGGGATGACAGGGTCTGGAAACACCATATATTTT.